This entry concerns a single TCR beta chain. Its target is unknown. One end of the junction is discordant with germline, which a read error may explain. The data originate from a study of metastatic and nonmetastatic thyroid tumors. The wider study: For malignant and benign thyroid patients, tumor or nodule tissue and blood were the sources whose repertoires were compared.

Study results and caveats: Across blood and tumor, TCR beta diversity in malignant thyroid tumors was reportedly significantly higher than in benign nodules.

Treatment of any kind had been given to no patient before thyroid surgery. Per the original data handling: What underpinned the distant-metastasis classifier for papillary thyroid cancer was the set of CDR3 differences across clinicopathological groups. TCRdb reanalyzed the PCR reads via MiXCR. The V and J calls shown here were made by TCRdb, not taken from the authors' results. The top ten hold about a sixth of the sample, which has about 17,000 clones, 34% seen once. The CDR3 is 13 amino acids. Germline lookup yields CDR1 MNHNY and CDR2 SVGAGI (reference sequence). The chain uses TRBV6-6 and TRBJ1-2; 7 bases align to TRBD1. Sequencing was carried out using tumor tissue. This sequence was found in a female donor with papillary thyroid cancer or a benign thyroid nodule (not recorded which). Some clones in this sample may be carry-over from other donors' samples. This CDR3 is CASSPDRDYGYTF. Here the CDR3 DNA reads TGTGCCAGCAGCCCTGACAGGGACTATGGCTATACCTTC.